This entry concerns a single T cell receptor (beta chain). Its antigen target is currently unknown. No quality values exist for individual bases; no much larger clone is one base distant. Including cysteine and phenylalanine, the CDR3 has 16 amino acids. CDR3 DNA is the only sequence kept; it has 48 bases, read in frame from the first base. The V and J ends are trimmed by 1 base and 3 bases, leaving 12 bases between them. Per the germline V gene, SNHLY is the CDR1 and FYNNEI is the CDR2. These data originate in a study of OX40 agonist ivuxolimab in advanced cancers. Context from the whole study: Ivuxolimab, which targeted the costimulatory receptor OX40 (CD134), was an agonistic, fully human IgG2 monoclonal antibody. Intravenous ivuxolimab was administered to patients every 2 weeks at six dose levels: 0.01, 0.1, 0.3, 1.5, 3 and 10 mg/kg. Among the approximately 54 dose-escalation patients, approximately 20 had hepatocellular carcinoma, roughly 15 melanoma, 9 renal cell carcinoma and 9 head and neck cancer. The dose-escalation cohort was 82.7% male with a mean age of roughly 60 years, ranging from about 20 to 80. Prior anti-PD-1, anti-PD-L1 or anti-CTLA-4 therapy was permitted, and checkpoint inhibitors had been received by 30% to 40% of dose-escalation patients. Partial responses were achieved by three dose-escalation patients, of whom one had hepatocellular carcinoma and two had cutaneous melanoma. Peripheral TCRbeta sequencing aimed to test whether ivuxolimab altered TCR sequence diversity and caused clonal T-cell expansion. The paper covers the monotherapy dose-escalation part of the phase I ivuxolimab trial, which included N ≈ 50 patients. What the research found in general, with its limitations: Low levels of normalized T-cell clonal expansion were also shown by some nonresponding patients. In the 0.1-3.0 mg/kg groups, partial responders had among the lowest normalized peripheral clonal expansion, particularly in CD8+ T cells. After ivuxolimab, more expanded clones were found on average in CD8+ T cells than in CD4+ T cells. The antigen specificity of the peripheral T cells that underwent clonal expansion was not determined. Clonal expansion of both CD4+ and CD8+ blood T cells was observed from baseline to week 6 at doses 0.1 to 3.0 mg/kg.

The trial excluded patients who had a history of autoimmune disease or were on systemic immunosuppression. Peripheral blood for TCR sequencing was collected from all dose cohorts at baseline, on cycle 4 day 1, and on cycle 7 day 1. The samples were taken from a phase I, first-in-human, multicenter, open-label dose-escalation trial of ivuxolimab. Adults with locally advanced or metastatic head and neck squamous cell, hepatocellular, melanoma or renal cell carcinoma were enrolled in the trial. Before TCR sequencing, CD4+ T cells and CD8+ T cells from peripheral blood were sorted into separate populations. Genomic DNA was extracted from sorted cells for sequencing of the TCRbeta CDR3 region. The immunoSEQ Assay was used for sequencing of TCRbeta CDR3 regions. This immuneACCESS table, as held by TCRdb, lists in-frame sequences with V and J called but not all clones. Of the missing ones, under half trace to an unresolved V gene in checked studies; the others have no known cause. For this sample there are about 83,000 clones; approximately 84% appear just once. The top ten clones comprise roughly 6.6% of the sample.

The V and J genes are TRBV2 and TRBJ2-2; the D gene is perhaps TRBD1 or TRBD2, as each covers 5 bases. This sample comprised CD4+ or CD8+ T cells sorted from blood, obtained in a trial of the OX40 agonist ivuxolimab. This sequence originates from an adult with an advanced solid tumor such as melanoma, head and neck, liver or kidney cancer. Here the CDR3 is given as CASSEGRGGYTGELFF. The bases are TGTGCCAGCAGTGAAGGAAGGGGCGGGTACACCGGGGAGCTGTTTTTT.